This TCR beta chain emerged from a study of T cells in Graves' hyperthyroidism and ophthalmopathy. Per germline, CDR1 SGHRS and CDR2 YFSETQ. The CDR3 runs to 15 residues. The V gene lost 4 bases and the J gene lost 8 bases, with 18 bases spanning the gap. In its sample, this clonotype ranks as medium-sized (0.01 to 0.1%). Ophthalmopathy patients had Clinical Activity Score at least 3, NOSPECS grade at least 4, duration under 3 months. Uncontrolled infection, other autoimmune disease, pregnancy and lactation each barred patients from inclusion. PBMCs were derived from roughly 10 ml fresh peripheral blood. Authors of the study amplified TCR beta CDR3 regions from RNA transcripts. An initial round of RT-PCR targeting the TCR CDR3 relied on the HTBI primer set. TCRdb called the multiplex PCR reads again in MiXCR, with one record for every CDR3 protein. The data show tens of thousands of distinct CDR3 sequences, under 65% seen once.

This clonotype originated in a woman aged 40 to 49 with Graves' ophthalmopathy. Sequencing was performed on blood. The J gene is TRBJ1-4, the V gene TRBV5-1; a possible D gene is TRBD1 (6 bases). This chain's CDR3 is CASSPWGGAREKLFF. In DNA form, the CDR3 reads TGCGCCAGCAGCCCTTGGGGGGGCGCCCGCGAAAAACTGTTTTTT. The full variable domain, in which reference TRBV5-1 and TRBJ1-4 provide the parts outside the CDR3, is KAGVTQTPRYLIKTRGQQVTLSCSPISGHRSVSWYQQTPGQGLQFLFEYFSETQRNKGNFPGRFSGRQFSNSRSEMNVSTLELGDSALYLCASSPWGGAREKLFFGSGTQLSVL.